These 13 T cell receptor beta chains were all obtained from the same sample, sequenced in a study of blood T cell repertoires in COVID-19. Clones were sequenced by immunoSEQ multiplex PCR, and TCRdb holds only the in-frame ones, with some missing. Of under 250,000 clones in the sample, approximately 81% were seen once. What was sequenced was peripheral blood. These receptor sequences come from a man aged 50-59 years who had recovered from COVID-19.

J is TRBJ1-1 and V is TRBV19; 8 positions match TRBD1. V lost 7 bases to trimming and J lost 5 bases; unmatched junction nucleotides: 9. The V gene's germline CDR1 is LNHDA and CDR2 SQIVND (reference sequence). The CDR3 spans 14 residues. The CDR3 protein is CASIRQGRGTEAFF. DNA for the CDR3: TGTGCCAGTATCCGACAGGGGCGGGGGACTGAAGCTTTCTTT.

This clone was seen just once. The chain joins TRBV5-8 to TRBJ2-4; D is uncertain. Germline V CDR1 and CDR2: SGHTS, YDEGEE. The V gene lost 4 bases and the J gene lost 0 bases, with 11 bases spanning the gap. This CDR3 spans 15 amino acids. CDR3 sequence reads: CASSLKSVAKNIQYF. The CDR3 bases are TGTGCCAGCAGCCTCAAATCGGTAGCCAAAAACATTCAGTACTTC.

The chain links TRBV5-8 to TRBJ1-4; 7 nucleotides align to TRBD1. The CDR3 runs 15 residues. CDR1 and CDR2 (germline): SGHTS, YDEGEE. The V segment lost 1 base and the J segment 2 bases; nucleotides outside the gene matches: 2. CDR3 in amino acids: CASSLLRGTNEKLFF. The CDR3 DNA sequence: TGTGCCAGCAGCTTGCTCAGGGGGACTAATGAAAAACTGTTTTTT.

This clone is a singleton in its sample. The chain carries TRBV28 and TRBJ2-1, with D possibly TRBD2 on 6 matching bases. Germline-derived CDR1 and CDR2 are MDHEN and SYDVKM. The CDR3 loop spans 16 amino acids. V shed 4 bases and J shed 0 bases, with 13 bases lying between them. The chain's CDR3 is CASSSPAGSSYNEQFF. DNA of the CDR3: TGTGCCAGCAGTTCCCCGGCGGGGAGCTCCTACAATGAGCAGTTCTTC. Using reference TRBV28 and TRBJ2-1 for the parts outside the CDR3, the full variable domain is DVKVTQSSRYLVKRTGEKVFLECVQDMDHENMFWYRQDPGLGLRLIYFSYDVKMKEKGDIPEGYSVSREKKERFSLILESASTNQTSMYLCASSSPAGSSYNEQFFGPGTRLTVL.

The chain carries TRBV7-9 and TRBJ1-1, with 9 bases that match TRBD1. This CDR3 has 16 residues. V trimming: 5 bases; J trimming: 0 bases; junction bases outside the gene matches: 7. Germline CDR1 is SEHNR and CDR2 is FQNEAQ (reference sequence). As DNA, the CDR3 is TGTGCCAGCAGCACCACGGACAGGGGCGTGAACACTGAAGCTTTCTTT. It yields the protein CASSTTDRGVNTEAFF.

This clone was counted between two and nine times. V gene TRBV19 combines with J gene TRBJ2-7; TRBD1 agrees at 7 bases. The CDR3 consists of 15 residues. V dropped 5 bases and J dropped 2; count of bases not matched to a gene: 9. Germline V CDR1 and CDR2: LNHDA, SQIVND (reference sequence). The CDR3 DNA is TGTGCCAGTAGTCCCTGGGACAGATCAACCTACGAGCAGTACTTC. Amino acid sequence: CASSPWDRSTYEQYF.

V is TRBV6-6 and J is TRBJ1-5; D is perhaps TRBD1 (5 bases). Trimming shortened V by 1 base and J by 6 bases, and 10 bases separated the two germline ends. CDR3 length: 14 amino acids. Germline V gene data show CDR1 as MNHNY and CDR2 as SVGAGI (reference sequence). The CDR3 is CASSYYSQGQPQHF. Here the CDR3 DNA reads TGTGCCAGCAGTTACTACTCCCAGGGTCAGCCCCAGCATTTT.

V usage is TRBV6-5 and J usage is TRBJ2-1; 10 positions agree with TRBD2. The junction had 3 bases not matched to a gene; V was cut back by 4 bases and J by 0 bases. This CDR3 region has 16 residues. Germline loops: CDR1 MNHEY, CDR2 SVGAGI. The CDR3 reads CASSSGLALSYNEQFF. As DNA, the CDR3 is TGTGCCAGCAGTTCGGGACTAGCGCTCTCCTACAATGAGCAGTTCTTC.

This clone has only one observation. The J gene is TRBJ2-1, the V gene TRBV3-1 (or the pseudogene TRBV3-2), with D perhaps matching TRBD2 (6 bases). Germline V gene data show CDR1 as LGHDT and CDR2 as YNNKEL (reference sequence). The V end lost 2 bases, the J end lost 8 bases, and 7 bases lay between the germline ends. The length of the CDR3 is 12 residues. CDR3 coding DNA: TGTGCCAGCAGCCAACTAGCGTATGAGCAGTTCTTC. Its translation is CASSQLAYEQFF.

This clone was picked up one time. The DNA of the CDR3 is TGTGCCAGCAGTTTGAGGCAGGGGCCGCCTCCCTTATATGGCTACACCTTC. It translates to CASSLRQGPPPLYGYTF. The chain links TRBV28 to TRBJ1-2, with D perhaps matching TRBD1 (6 bases). The V end was cut by 3 bases, the J end by 5 bases, with 22 bases between. The CDR3 sequence is 17 residues long. Germline assignment: CDR1 MDHEN and CDR2 SYDVKM.

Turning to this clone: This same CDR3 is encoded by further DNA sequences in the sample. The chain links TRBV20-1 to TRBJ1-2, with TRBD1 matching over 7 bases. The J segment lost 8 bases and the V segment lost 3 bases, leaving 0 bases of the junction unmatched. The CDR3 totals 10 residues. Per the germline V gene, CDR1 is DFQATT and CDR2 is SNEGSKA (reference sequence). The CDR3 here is CSARGQGYTF. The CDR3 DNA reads TGCAGTGCTAGGGGACAGGGCTACACCTTC.

In nucleotides, the CDR3 is TGTGCCAGTCCCCCAAGACAGGGTGCACAGTATTTT. Its translation is CASPPRQGAQYF. The chain carries TRBV19 and TRBJ2-3, with TRBD1 identical over 7 bases. This CDR3 comprises 12 residues. Trimming took 8 bases from V and 12 from J; bases not matched to a gene: 11. CDR1 is LNHDA, CDR2 SQIVND, per germline (reference sequence).

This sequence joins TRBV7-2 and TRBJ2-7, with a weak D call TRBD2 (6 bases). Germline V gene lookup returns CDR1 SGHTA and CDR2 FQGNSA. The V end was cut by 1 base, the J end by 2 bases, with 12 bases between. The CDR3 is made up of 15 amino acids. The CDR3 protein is CASSLGSSGPYEQYF. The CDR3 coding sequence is TGTGCCAGCAGCTTAGGGTCCAGCGGGCCCTACGAGCAGTACTTC.